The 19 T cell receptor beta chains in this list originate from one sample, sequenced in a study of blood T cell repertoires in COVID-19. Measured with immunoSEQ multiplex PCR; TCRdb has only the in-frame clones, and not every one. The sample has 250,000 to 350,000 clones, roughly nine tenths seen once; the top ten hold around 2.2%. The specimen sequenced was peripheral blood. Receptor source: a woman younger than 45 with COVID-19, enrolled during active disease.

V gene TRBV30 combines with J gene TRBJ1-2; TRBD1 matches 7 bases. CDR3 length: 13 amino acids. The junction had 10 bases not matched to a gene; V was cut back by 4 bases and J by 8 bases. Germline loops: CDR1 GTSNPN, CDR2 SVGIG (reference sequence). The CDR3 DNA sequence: TGTGCCTGGAACCGGGACAGAGGGGGAGGCTACACCTTC. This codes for CAWNRDRGGGYTF.

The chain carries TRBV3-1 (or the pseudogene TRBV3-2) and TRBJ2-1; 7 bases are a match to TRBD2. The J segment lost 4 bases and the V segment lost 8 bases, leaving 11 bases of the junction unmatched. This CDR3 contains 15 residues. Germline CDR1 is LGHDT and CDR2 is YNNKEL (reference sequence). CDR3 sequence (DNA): TGTGCCAGCTCTCTAACTGGGACTAAATACAATGAGCAGTTCTTC. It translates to CASSLTGTKYNEQFF.

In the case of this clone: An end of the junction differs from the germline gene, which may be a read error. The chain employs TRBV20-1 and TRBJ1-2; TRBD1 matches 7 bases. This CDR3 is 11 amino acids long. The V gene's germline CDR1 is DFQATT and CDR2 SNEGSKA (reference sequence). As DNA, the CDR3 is TGCAGTGCTAGACTTAAGGGGGCTCCAAGCTTC. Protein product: CSARLKGAPSF.

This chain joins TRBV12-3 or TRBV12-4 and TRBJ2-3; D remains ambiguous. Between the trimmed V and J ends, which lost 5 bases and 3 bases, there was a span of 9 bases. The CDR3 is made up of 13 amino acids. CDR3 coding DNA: TGTGCCAGCAGTCCCACCCAGACAGATACGCAGTATTTT. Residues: CASSPTQTDTQYF.

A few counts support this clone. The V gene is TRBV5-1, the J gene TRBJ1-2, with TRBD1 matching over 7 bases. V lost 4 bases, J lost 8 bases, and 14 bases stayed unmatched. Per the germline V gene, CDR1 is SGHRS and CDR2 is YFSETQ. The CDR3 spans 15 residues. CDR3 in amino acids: CASSPRTGPDKGYTF. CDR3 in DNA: TGCGCCAGCAGCCCCCGGACAGGACCCGATAAGGGCTACACCTTC.

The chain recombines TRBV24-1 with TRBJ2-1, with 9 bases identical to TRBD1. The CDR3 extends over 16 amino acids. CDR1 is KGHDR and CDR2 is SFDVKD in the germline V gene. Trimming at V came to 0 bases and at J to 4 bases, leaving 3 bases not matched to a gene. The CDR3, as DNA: TGTGCCACCAGTGATTTGGGGACAGGGTTATACAATGAGCAGTTCTTC. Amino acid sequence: CATSDLGTGLYNEQFF.

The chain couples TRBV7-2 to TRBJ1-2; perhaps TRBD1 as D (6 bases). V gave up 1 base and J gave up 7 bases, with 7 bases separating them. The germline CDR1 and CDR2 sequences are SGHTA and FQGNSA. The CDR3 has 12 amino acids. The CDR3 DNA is TGTGCCAGCAGCTTAGAGGGGGTTGGCTACACCTTC. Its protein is CASSLEGVGYTF.

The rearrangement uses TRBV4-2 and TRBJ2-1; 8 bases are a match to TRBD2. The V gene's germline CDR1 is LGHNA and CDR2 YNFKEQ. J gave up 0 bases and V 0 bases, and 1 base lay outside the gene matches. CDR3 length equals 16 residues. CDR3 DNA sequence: TGTGCCAGCAGCCAAGATGCGGGAGGCTCCTACAATGAGCAGTTCTTC. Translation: CASSQDAGGSYNEQFF.

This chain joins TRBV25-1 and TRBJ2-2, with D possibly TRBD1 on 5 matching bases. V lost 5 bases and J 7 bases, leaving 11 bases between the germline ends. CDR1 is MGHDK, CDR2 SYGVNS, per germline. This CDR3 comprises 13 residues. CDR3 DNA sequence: TGTGCCAGCAGTTTGAAGGGGCACGGGGAGCTGTTTTTT. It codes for CASSLKGHGELFF. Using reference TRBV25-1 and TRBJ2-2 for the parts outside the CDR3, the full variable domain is EADIYQTPRYLVIGTGKKITLECSQTMGHDKMYWYQQDPGMELHLIHYSYGVNSTEKGDLSSESTVSRIRTEHFPLTLESARPSHTSQYLCASSLKGHGELFFGEGSRLTVL.

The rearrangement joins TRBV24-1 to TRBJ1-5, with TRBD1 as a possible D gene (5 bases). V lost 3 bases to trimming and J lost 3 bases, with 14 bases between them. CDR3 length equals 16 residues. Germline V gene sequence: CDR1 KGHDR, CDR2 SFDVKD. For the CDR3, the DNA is TGTGCCACCAGTGATCCCTCCAAGGGGTTCAATCAGCCCCAGCATTTT. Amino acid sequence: CATSDPSKGFNQPQHF.

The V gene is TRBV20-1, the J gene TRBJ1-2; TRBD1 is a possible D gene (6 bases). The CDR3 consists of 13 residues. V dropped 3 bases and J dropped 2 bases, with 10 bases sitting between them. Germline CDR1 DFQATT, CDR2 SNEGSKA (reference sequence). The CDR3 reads CSASPGENYGYTF. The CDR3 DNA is TGCAGTGCTAGTCCAGGGGAGAACTATGGCTACACCTTC.

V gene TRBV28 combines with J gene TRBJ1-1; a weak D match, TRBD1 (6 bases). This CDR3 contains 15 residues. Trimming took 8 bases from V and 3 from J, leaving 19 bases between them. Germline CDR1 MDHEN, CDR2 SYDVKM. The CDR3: CASSNLGAEDTEAFF. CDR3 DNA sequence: TGTGCCAGCTCAAATTTGGGGGCGGAGGACACTGAAGCTTTCTTT.

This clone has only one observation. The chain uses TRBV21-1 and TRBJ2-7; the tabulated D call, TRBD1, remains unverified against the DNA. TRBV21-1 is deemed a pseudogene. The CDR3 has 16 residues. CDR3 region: CASSVGGRDMSYEQYF. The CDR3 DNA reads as TGTGCCAGCAGCGTAGGGGGACGGGACATGTCCTACGAGCAGTACTTC.

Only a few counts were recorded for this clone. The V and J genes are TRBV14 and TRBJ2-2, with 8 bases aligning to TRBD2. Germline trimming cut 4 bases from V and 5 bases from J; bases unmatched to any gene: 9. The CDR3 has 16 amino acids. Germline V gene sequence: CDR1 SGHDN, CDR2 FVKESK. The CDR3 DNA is TGTGCCAGCAGCCCCGTCATCCCGGGGGGGACCGGGGAGCTGTTTTTT. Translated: CASSPVIPGGTGELFF.

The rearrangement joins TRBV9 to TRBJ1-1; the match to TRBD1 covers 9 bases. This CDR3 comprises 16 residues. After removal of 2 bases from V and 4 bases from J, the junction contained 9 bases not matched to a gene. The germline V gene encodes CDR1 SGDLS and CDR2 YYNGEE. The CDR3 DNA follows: TGTGCCAGCAGCGTCAACCCCGGGACAGGGACCACTGAAGCTTTCTTT. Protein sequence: CASSVNPGTGTTEAFF.

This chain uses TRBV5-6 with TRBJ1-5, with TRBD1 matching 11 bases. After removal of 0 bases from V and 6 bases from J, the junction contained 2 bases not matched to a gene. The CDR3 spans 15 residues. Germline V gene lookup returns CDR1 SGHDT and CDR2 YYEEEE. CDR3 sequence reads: CASSLGTGGGQPQHF. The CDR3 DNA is TGTGCCAGCAGCTTGGGGACAGGGGGCGGTCAGCCCCAGCATTTT.

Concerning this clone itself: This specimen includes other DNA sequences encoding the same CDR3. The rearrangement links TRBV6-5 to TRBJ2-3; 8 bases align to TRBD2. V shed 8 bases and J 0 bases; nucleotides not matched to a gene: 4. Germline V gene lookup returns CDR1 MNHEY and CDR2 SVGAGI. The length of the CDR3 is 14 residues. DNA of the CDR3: TGTGCCAGCCGTACTAGCGGAAGCACAGATACGCAGTATTTT. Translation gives CASRTSGSTDTQYF.

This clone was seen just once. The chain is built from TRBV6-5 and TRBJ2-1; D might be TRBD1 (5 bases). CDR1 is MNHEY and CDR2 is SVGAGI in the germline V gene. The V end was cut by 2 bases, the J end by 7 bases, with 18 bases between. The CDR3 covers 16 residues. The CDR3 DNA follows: TGTGCCAGCAGTTACCAAGGGGCCGTGGTAGGGAATGAGCAGTTCTTC. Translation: CASSYQGAVVGNEQFF.

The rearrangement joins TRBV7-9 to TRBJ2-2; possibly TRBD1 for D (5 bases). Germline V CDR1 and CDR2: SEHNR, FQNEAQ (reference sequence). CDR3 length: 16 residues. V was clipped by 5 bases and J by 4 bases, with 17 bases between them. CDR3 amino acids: CASSPTFGRVTGELFF. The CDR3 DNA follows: TGTGCCAGCAGCCCTACCTTCGGCAGGGTCACCGGGGAGCTGTTTTTT.